This T cell receptor (beta chain) was observed in a study of cytomegalovirus exposure and HLA in healthy donors. General study points: The study labeled more than 150 TCR beta chains cytomegalovirus-associated. Sequence variants that were highly shared formed a cluster that was likely a sequencing artifact.

In the case of this clone: The antigen remains unidentified.

PCR used 60 Vbeta primers and 13 Jbeta primers. Assay used: immunoSEQ multiplex PCR; TCRdb lists only in-frame clones, some missing. The sample has about 190,000 clones; 65% to 85% are singletons. In germline, CDR1 is MNHEY, CDR2 SMNVEV (reference sequence). The ends lost 5 bases at V and 6 bases at J; junction bases unmatched: 7. This CDR3 contains 14 residues. Input material: PBMCs. The chain is built from TRBV27 and TRBJ1-5, with TRBD1 matching over 7 bases. The sequence derives from a man between 45 and 60 years old in good health and CMV-seronegative. CDR3 region: CASSTRQGLQPQHF. CDR3 DNA: TGTGCCAGCAGTACCCGACAGGGTCTTCAGCCCCAGCATTTT.